This T cell receptor beta chain stems from a study of shared clonotypes between healthy human individuals. Study conclusions and caveats: Naive CD4 clonotypes overlapped across a few donors at about 5.2%. Only blood was sampled, and tissue TCR repertoires likely differ from blood ones. Compared with clonotypes that all four donors shared, non-shared clonotypes had lower generation probabilities.

This clone was counted a single time. Its specificity is not known. Germline V gene data show CDR1 as MNHEY and CDR2 as SMNVEV (reference sequence). V was pared by 7 bases and J by 6 bases, with 13 bases between. The CDR3 loop spans 12 amino acids. Method: immunoSEQ multiplex PCR; TCRdb's copy keeps in-frame clones and lacks some. The sample holds 2 million to 2.5 million clones; nearly 97% are singletons and the top ten take roughly 0.13%. The chain has TRBV27 and TRBJ2-7; maybe TRBD2 (5 bases). The origin of this receptor is a man between 18 and 29 years old in good health. Sequenced material: naive CD4+ T cells sorted from blood. The subset denotes: CD45RA+ positively selected. CDR3 protein: CASIDGSGEQYF. CDR3 bases: TGTGCCAGCATCGACGGCAGCGGCGAGCAGTACTTC.